Presented here are 3 T cell receptor beta chains from one specimen sequenced in a study of T cells after yellow fever vaccination. From the 5' RACE reads, TCRdb called clonotypes with MiXCR, one entry per CDR3 protein. This table holds 300,000 to 350,000 distinct CDR3 sequences, about 4% found once. Material: PBMCs, obtained 5 days after the yellow fever booster vaccination. The origin of the receptors is a man in his late teens or twenties who received the YFV17D yellow fever vaccine.

In this sample, this clonotype turned up a few times. The chain uses TRBV9 and TRBJ1-1; D is ambiguous. The CDR3 sequence is 14 residues long. Germline assignment: CDR1 SGDLS and CDR2 YYNGEE. V lost 0 bases to trimming and J lost 1 base, with 7 bases between them. DNA of the CDR3: TGTGCCAGCAGCGTAGGATCCCAGAACACTGAAGCTTTCTTT. Translated, it gives CASSVGSQNTEAFF.

The sample holds many counts of this clonotype. The V call is TRBV5-1, the J call TRBJ1-6, with 7 nucleotides matching TRBD1. With 3 bases clipped from V and 7 bases from J, the junction kept 7 bases outside the gene matches. Germline V gene sequence: CDR1 SGHRS, CDR2 YFSETQ. This CDR3 region has 15 residues. Here the CDR3 DNA reads TGCGCCAGCAGCTCGGGACAGACATCGAATTCACCCCTCCACTTT. Amino acid sequence: CASSSGQTSNSPLHF.

This clonotype was counted ten times or more. The chain employs TRBV6-5 and TRBJ1-6; 7 bases align to TRBD1. This CDR3 comprises 15 residues. Germline V gene data show CDR1 as MNHEY and CDR2 as SVGAGI. J lost 12 bases, V lost 2 bases, and 10 bases had no gene match. CDR3 sequence: CASSYDTGTEKPLHF. CDR3 coding DNA: TGTGCCAGCAGTTACGACACCGGGACAGAAAAACCCCTCCACTTT.